Each of the 25 T cell receptor beta chains below was sequenced from the same sample in a study of T cells after yellow fever vaccination. One entry per CDR3 protein results from TCRdb running MiXCR on the 5' RACE reads. The top ten clones hold 15% to 20% of a sample with hundreds of thousands of distinct CDR3 sequences, approximately 8% of them seen once. Sequences were derived from PBMCs, sampled 45 days after the first yellow fever vaccination. Receptor source: a young man who received the YFV17D yellow fever vaccine.

The chain links TRBV6-2 or TRBV6-3 to TRBJ2-3, with 8 bases matching TRBD1. The CDR3 runs to 17 residues. CDR1 is MNHEY and CDR2 is SVGEGT in the germline V gene. V gave up 2 bases and J gave up 5 bases; unmatched junction bases: 12. Here the CDR3 DNA reads TGTGCCAGCAGTTACGACGGACAGGGTTCGCTCCAAGATACGCAGTATTTT. Its translation is CASSYDGQGSLQDTQYF.

This clonotype was recorded a few times. The V gene is TRBV7-9, the J gene TRBJ2-1; TRBD1 might be the D (5 bases). V lost 5 bases and J lost 6, with 11 bases in between. This CDR3 comprises 13 residues. Germline V CDR1 and CDR2: SEHNR, FQNEAQ (reference sequence). Written as DNA, the CDR3 is TGTGCCAGCAGCCCACGACAGACCAATGAGCAGTTCTTC. This translates into CASSPRQTNEQFF.

This clonotype has a handful of counts. J is TRBJ1-1 and V is TRBV5-1, with D uncertain. The CDR3 runs to 14 residues. Trimming shortened V by 2 bases and J by 4 bases, and 12 bases separated the two germline ends. CDR1 and CDR2 from the germline V gene are SGHRS and YFSETQ. The CDR3 sequence is CASSLRTSSTEAFF. The CDR3 bases are TGCGCCAGCAGCTTAAGAACGTCATCCACTGAAGCTTTCTTT. Full variable domain (rest looked up from reference TRBV5-1 and TRBJ1-1): KAGVTQTPRYLIKTRGQQVTLSCSPISGHRSVSWYQQTPGQGLQFLFEYFSETQRNKGNFPGRFSGRQFSNSRSEMNVSTLELGDSALYLCASSLRTSSTEAFFGQGTRLTVV.

This clonotype has more than one count but fewer than ten. This sequence joins TRBV5-1 and TRBJ2-3; 7 bases map to TRBD2. Trimming removed 2 bases from V and 3 bases from J; junction bases left unmatched: 6. The CDR3 extends over 15 amino acids. Germline CDR1 is SGHRS and CDR2 is YFSETQ. DNA of the CDR3: TGCGCCAGCAGCTTTTATGGACTAGTAACAGATACGCAGTATTTT. Its protein is CASSFYGLVTDTQYF.

This clonotype was observed a few times. The chain employs TRBV9 and TRBJ2-1; the D gene is possibly TRBD2 (5 bases). In germline, CDR1 is SGDLS, CDR2 YYNGEE. The CDR3 runs 13 residues. V was shortened by 3 bases and J by 4 bases, with 8 bases between the two germline ends. DNA for the CDR3: TGTGCCAGCAGCGCGGACTGGTACAATGAGCAGTTCTTC. Its translation is CASSADWYNEQFF.

The CDR3 bases are TGTGCCAGCAGTTACTCGAGACAGGGGGGTCAGCCCCAGCATTTT. It yields the protein CASSYSRQGGQPQHF. This chain uses TRBV6-5 with TRBJ1-5; 9 nucleotides align to TRBD1. CDR3 size: 15 residues. Germline V gene lookup returns CDR1 MNHEY and CDR2 SVGAGI. Trimming cost V 0 bases and J 6 bases; bases outside gene matches: 3.

The chain carries TRBV5-1 and TRBJ2-1; D perhaps matches TRBD1 (5 bases). CDR1 is SGHRS, CDR2 YFSETQ, per germline. The V end lost 0 bases, the J end lost 8 bases, and 9 bases lay between the germline ends. The CDR3 is 13 residues long. The CDR3 DNA reads as TGCGCCAGCAGCTTGGGACAGACCTATGAGCAGTTCTTC. Amino acid sequence: CASSLGQTYEQFF.

This clonotype came up many times. The chain employs TRBV20-1 and TRBJ2-2; D is unresolved. Per germline, CDR1 DFQATT and CDR2 SNEGSKA (reference sequence). The CDR3 covers 15 residues. V dropped 0 bases and J dropped 4 bases, with 12 bases sitting between them. CDR3 protein: CSARDKGYFTGELFF. CDR3 nucleotide sequence: TGCAGTGCTAGAGATAAGGGCTACTTCACCGGGGAGCTGTTTTTT.

This chain joins TRBV14 and TRBJ2-7, with D unclear. This CDR3 has 13 amino acids. CDR1 SGHDN and CDR2 FVKESK come from the germline V gene. For the CDR3, the DNA is TGTGCCAGCAGCCAGGGCGGAACGACTGCGAGCAACGTC. It yields the protein CASSQGGTTASNV.

This clonotype occurred a few times. This chain links TRBV6-1 with TRBJ1-6; D is unresolved. CDR1 is MNHNS and CDR2 is SASEGT in the germline V gene. The CDR3 covers 13 residues. V dropped 4 bases and J dropped 7 bases, with 8 bases sitting between them. The CDR3 DNA reads TGTGCCAGCAGTGGGCAAAAGAATTCACCCCTCCACTTT. This encodes CASSGQKNSPLHF.

V gene TRBV7-2 combines with J gene TRBJ2-7, with TRBD1 matching over 9 bases. In germline, CDR1 is SGHTA, CDR2 FQGNSA. The CDR3 covers 14 residues. V was pared by 4 bases and J by 5 bases, with 6 bases of the junction left unmatched. CDR3 DNA: TGTGCCAGCAGCTCCGGACAGGGGACCGACGAGCAGTACTTC. It yields the protein CASSSGQGTDEQYF.

The chain links TRBV5-4 to TRBJ2-3; 9 bases map to TRBD1. The CDR3 has 15 amino acids. Germline V lookup: CDR1 SGHNT, CDR2 YYREEE (reference sequence). The V and J ends lost 4 bases and 1 base, in that order; junction bases with no gene match: 4. The CDR3 bases are TGTGCCAGCAGCCCTACAGGGGGCGGCACAGATACGCAGTATTTT. Its protein is CASSPTGGGTDTQYF.

This clonotype was observed a handful of times. The rearrangement joins TRBV20-1 to TRBJ1-5; 8 bases are a match to TRBD1. Trimming at V came to 5 bases and at J to 9 bases, leaving 18 bases not matched to a gene. The CDR3 spans 16 residues. Germline CDR1 DFQATT, CDR2 SNEGSKA (reference sequence). CDR3 region: CSAPVGSGTGGLPQHF. Here the CDR3 DNA reads TGCAGTGCTCCCGTAGGTTCCGGGACAGGAGGATTGCCCCAGCATTTT.

The CDR3 region is CASSPRDSDADTQYF. Written as DNA, the CDR3 is TGTGCCAGCAGCCCCCGGGACTCGGACGCAGATACGCAGTATTTT. J is TRBJ2-3 and V is TRBV7-9; possible D gene TRBD2, 6 bases. V was shortened by 5 bases and J by 4 bases, with 16 bases between the two germline ends. From germline, CDR1 is SEHNR and CDR2 FQNEAQ (reference sequence). The CDR3 is 15 amino acids.

This clonotype was seen more than once but under ten times. CDR3 amino acids: CSARRPGTGYETQYF. As DNA, the CDR3 is TGCAGTGCTAGACGTCCCGGGACAGGGTACGAGACCCAGTACTTC. The chain uses TRBV20-1 and TRBJ2-5, with TRBD1 matching 9 bases. Germline values: CDR1 DFQATT, CDR2 SNEGSKA (reference sequence). V lost 2 bases, J lost 5 bases, and 9 bases stayed unmatched. The CDR3 totals 15 residues.

This clonotype came up a few times. CDR3 sequence reads: CASSLAGTGENTEAFF. The CDR3 bases are TGTGCCAGCAGCTTAGCCGGGACAGGCGAGAACACTGAAGCTTTCTTT. This chain joins TRBV7-2 and TRBJ1-1; the match to TRBD1 covers 8 bases. The CDR3 spans 16 residues. J was trimmed by 1 base and V by 0 bases; bases with no gene match: 4. In germline, CDR1 is SGHTA, CDR2 FQGNSA.

In this sample, this clonotype turned up many times. The rearrangement uses TRBV28 and TRBJ2-5, with D hard to call. Germline V gene sequence: CDR1 MDHEN, CDR2 SYDVKM. V was trimmed by 2 bases and J by 4 bases, leaving 8 bases between them. The CDR3 contains 13 residues. The CDR3 reads CASSLEVRETQYF. CDR3 nucleotides: TGTGCCAGCAGTTTAGAGGTGCGAGAGACCCAGTACTTC.

The chain couples TRBV20-1 to TRBJ1-4, with unresolved D. Germline CDR1 reads DFQATT; CDR2 reads SNEGSKA (reference sequence). The CDR3 is made up of 14 amino acids. The V end lost 6 bases, the J end lost 8 bases, and 19 bases lay between the germline ends. CDR3 DNA sequence: TGCAGTGCCCGAAAGCGTCCAAGCGCGGAAAAACTGTTTTTT. Encoded protein: CSARKRPSAEKLFF.

This clonotype was seen more than once but under ten times. CDR3 protein: CASSPRERKTINEKLFF. CDR3 in DNA: TGTGCCAGCAGCCCACGAGAACGGAAGACGATTAATGAAAAACTGTTTTTT. The J gene is TRBJ1-4, the V gene TRBV4-2; D unclear. Deletions cut 4 bases from V and 4 bases from J, with 19 bases between. The CDR3 has 17 residues. CDR1 and CDR2 (germline): LGHNA, YNFKEQ.

This clonotype came up a few times. The chain links TRBV7-8 to TRBJ2-1; 7 bases align to TRBD2. The CDR3 covers 17 residues. Germline trimming cut 5 bases from V and 8 bases from J; bases unmatched to any gene: 18. CDR1 is SGHVS and CDR2 is FQNEAQ in the germline V gene. CDR3 residues: CASSVGGLGVKNDEQFF. As DNA, the CDR3 is TGTGCCAGCAGCGTCGGGGGGTTAGGGGTTAAAAACGATGAGCAGTTCTTC.

This clonotype was seen at least ten times. The genes are TRBV10-3 and TRBJ2-5; D might be TRBD1 (5 bases). From germline, CDR1 is ENHRY and CDR2 SYGVKD. Trimming left V 4 bases short and J 1 base short, with 10 bases between. The CDR3 has 14 amino acids. The CDR3 bases are TGTGCCATCAGTGTGACAGCGTCCCAAGAGACCCAGTACTTC. It translates to CAISVTASQETQYF.

This clonotype was found a few times. The CDR3 nucleotides read TGTGCCAGCAGCGCGGGGGCCGCGAGATTGGTATCCGGGGAGCTGTTTTTT. Encoded protein: CASSAGAARLVSGELFF. The chain carries TRBV5-4 and TRBJ2-2; the D gene is possibly TRBD2 (7 bases). Per the germline V gene, CDR1 is SGHNT and CDR2 is YYREEE (reference sequence). Deletions cut 4 bases from V and 6 bases from J, with 22 bases between. CDR3 length equals 17 residues.

This clonotype has ten or more counts. This rearrangement joins TRBV12-3 or TRBV12-4 to TRBJ2-2; D unclear. This CDR3 is built from 13 residues. The V and J ends lost 8 bases and 9 bases respectively, with 16 bases between them. DNA of the CDR3: TGTGCCAGCTCCAACGTGGAAGCCCGGGAGCTGTTTTTT. Translated, it gives CASSNVEARELFF.

This clonotype came up a few times. The chain recombines TRBV7-2 with TRBJ2-5; 11 nucleotides align to TRBD1. Germline V lookup: CDR1 SGHTA, CDR2 FQGNSA. The CDR3 has 13 amino acids. Losses at the gene ends were 8 bases for V and 7 bases for J; bases not matched to a gene: 6. The CDR3 bases are TGTGCCAGCTACTCCGGGACAGGGGGGACCCAGTACTTC. Its protein product is CASYSGTGGTQYF.

Here the CDR3 DNA reads TGCGCCAGCAGCCAAGCGTGGGACTCTGGAAACACCATATATTTT. It codes for CASSQAWDSGNTIYF. The chain has TRBV4-3 and TRBJ1-3; D not certain. The ends were cut back, 1 base at V and 0 bases at J, with 7 bases in the middle. The CDR3 totals 15 residues. CDR1 is LGHNA, CDR2 YSLEER, per germline.